What follows describes a single TCR beta chain. Original methodology: Filtering was not the same, since immunoSEQ gave junction-only sequences without quality scores. Sequenced by immunoSEQ multiplex PCR; TCRdb stores in-frame clones only, minus some. From that table come the V and J calls and clone size; the DNA was used to work out D and trimming. The repertoire holds about 990,000 clones, approximately 80% seen once, with around 0.6% in the top ten. The trim removed 1 base at V and 4 bases at J, leaving 6 bases unmatched. Germline V gene lookup returns CDR1 SGHTA and CDR2 FQGNSA. The CDR3 covers 16 residues. This sample was taken from a study of shared clonotypes between healthy human individuals.

The sample consisted of memory CD4+ T cells from PBMCs. Indicated subset: CD45RA-negative fraction. The source is a man in his late teens or twenties in good health. Some clones in this sample may be carry-over from other donors' samples. The chain uses TRBV7-2 and TRBJ2-1; 8 nucleotides align to TRBD2. The CDR3 DNA is TGTGCCAGCAGCTTAGGCCCAGCGGGAGTTTACAATGAGCAGTTCTTC. It specifies CASSLGPAGVYNEQFF.